Following are 11 T cell receptor beta chains from one sample sequenced in a study of T cell responses to AZD1222 COVID-19 vaccine (dated by TCRdb to about 2021). This specimen's time point label, per the study, means: baseline before first vaccination. The library relied on the immunoSEQ multiplex PCR assay. The source is immuneACCESS, and TCRdb retained only in-frame sequences with V and J called. Part of the clones is not carried over; for the studies checked, unresolved V genes explain less than half of this, and the remainder is unexplained. This sample has 150,000 or so clones in its table, and 90% of those were observed once. The top ten clonotypes cover approximately 17% of the sample. Sample: peripheral blood, taken on day 0 of AZD1222 vaccination. These receptors were collected from an adult in good health.

J is TRBJ2-2 and V is TRBV7-3; no reliable D call. Germline V lookup: CDR1 SGHTA, CDR2 FQGTGA. V was clipped by 3 bases and J by 7 bases, with 12 bases between them. CDR3 length equals 14 residues. In nucleotides, the CDR3 is TGTGCCAGCAGCTTGGCGCAGCTTGGCGGGGAGCTGTTTTTT. This translates into CASSLAQLGGELFF. Looking up the rest from reference TRBV7-3 and TRBJ2-2 gives the full variable domain: GAGVSQTPSNKVTEKGKYVELRCDPISGHTALYWYRQSLGQGPEFLIYFQGTGAADDSGLPNDRFFAVRPEGSVSTLKIQRTERGDSAVYLCASSLAQLGGELFFGEGSRLTVL.

The chain joins TRBV18 to TRBJ1-2, with a weak D call TRBD1 (5 bases). The CDR3 totals 13 residues. The V end was cut by 2 bases, the J end by 7 bases, with 11 bases between. Germline V gives CDR1 KGHSH, CDR2 LQKENI. DNA of the CDR3: TGTGCCAGCTCACCAAAGTCAACAGGTGGCTACACCTTC. Translation gives CASSPKSTGGYTF.

This chain joins TRBV10-3 and TRBJ2-3, with TRBD2 matching over 8 bases. The CDR3 runs 15 residues. Trimming removed 8 bases from V and 3 bases from J; junction bases left unmatched: 10. Germline V gene sequence: CDR1 ENHRY, CDR2 SYGVKD. The chain's CDR3 is CAIRGGRAVTDTQYF. DNA of the CDR3: TGTGCCATCCGGGGGGGGCGAGCAGTTACAGATACGCAGTATTTT.

CDR3 DNA: TGTGCCAGCAGCGCCGACAGGGGGCGAGGTGGCTACACCTTC. This encodes CASSADRGRGGYTF. The gene calls are TRBV27 and TRBJ1-2; 10 bases map to TRBD1. The V and J ends lost 6 bases and 7 bases, in that order; junction bases with no gene match: 8. The CDR3 loop spans 14 amino acids. Germline CDR1 MNHEY, CDR2 SMNVEV (reference sequence).

J is TRBJ2-2 and V is TRBV5-4; TRBD2 agrees at 7 bases. CDR1 is SGHNT, CDR2 YYREEE, per germline (reference sequence). The CDR3 is 16 residues long. The junction had 3 bases not matched to a gene; V was cut back by 1 base and J by 0 bases. CDR3 DNA: TGTGCCAGCAGCTTGCAGGGAGGGGCGAACACCGGGGAGCTGTTTTTT. Protein: CASSLQGGANTGELFF.

The chain couples TRBV19 to TRBJ1-2; D perhaps matches TRBD1 (5 bases). The V end lost 3 bases, the J end lost 8 bases, and 16 bases lay between the germline ends. Germline CDR1 and CDR2: LNHDA and SQIVND (reference sequence). The CDR3 has 14 residues. CDR3 bases: TGTGCCAGTAGTATCCTCCTCTCGGAGGGGGGCTACACCTTC. Amino acids: CASSILLSEGGYTF.

The chain links TRBV5-1 to TRBJ1-5, with D maybe TRBD1 (5 bases). The ends were cut back, 1 base at V and 1 base at J, with 9 bases in the middle. Germline V gene lookup returns CDR1 SGHRS and CDR2 YFSETQ. The CDR3 consists of 15 residues. The CDR3 coding sequence is TGCGCCAGCAGCTTGCTGGGACGGAGCAATCAGCCCCAGCATTTT. The encoded protein is CASSLLGRSNQPQHF.

This sequence joins TRBV5-1 and TRBJ2-5; no clear D gene. The germline gives CDR1 SGHRS, CDR2 YFSETQ. Between the trimmed V and J ends, which lost 3 bases and 5 bases, there was a span of 11 bases. The CDR3 contains 13 residues. CDR3 sequence reads: CASSSNWGETQYF. The CDR3 DNA is TGCGCCAGCAGCTCAAATTGGGGTGAGACCCAGTACTTC.

The chain recombines TRBV21-1 with TRBJ2-3; the DNA was not compared with TRBD2, the D call given in the table. TRBV21-1 is listed as a pseudogene. This CDR3 contains 15 residues. The CDR3 DNA reads as TGTGCCAGCAGCAAAGTCTCCCTAGCCCCAAATACGCAGTATTTT. Translation gives CASSKVSLAPNTQYF.

The sample holds one count of this clone. This chain uses TRBV27 with TRBJ1-2; a possible D gene is TRBD1 (6 bases). Germline V gene data show CDR1 as MNHEY and CDR2 as SMNVEV (reference sequence). The V and J ends lost 10 bases and 6 bases respectively, with 24 bases between them. The CDR3 length is 15 residues. The DNA for the CDR3 is TGTGCCACATATCGTGGAACAGGGTGGGGTAATGGCTACACCTTC. Its translation is CATYRGTGWGNGYTF.

V and J are TRBV7-2 and TRBJ1-4; a weak D match, TRBD1 (5 bases). The CDR3 contains 17 residues. V dropped 2 bases and J dropped 8 bases, with 21 bases sitting between them. Germline V gene sequence: CDR1 SGHTA, CDR2 FQGNSA. The CDR3 spells CASSLLTGGAGLEKLFF. DNA for the CDR3: TGTGCCAGCAGCTTACTAACCGGGGGAGCGGGCTTAGAAAAACTGTTTTTT.